Listed here are 9 T cell receptor beta chains from one sample, sequenced in a study of T cell repertoires in cytomegalovirus infection. In TCRdb, the reads were re-called with MiXCR into one record per CDR3 protein. Of about 240,000 distinct CDR3 sequences in the sample, over 9% were seen once. Sequences were obtained from PBMCs. The source is a human donor in good health (CMV status not recorded). Some clones in this sample may be carry-over from other donors' samples.

This clonotype has ten or more counts. This chain connects TRBV7-2 to TRBJ1-4; tentative D call: TRBD1 (6 bases). Per germline, CDR1 SGHTA and CDR2 FQGNSA. Trimming took off 1 base at V and 6 bases at J, with 12 bases between the two ends. The CDR3 extends over 15 amino acids. The DNA for the CDR3 is TGTGCCAGCAGCTTAGGGGCAACAGGGCATGAAAAACTGTTTTTT. It codes for CASSLGATGHEKLFF.

This clonotype was picked up one time. The CDR3 reads CASSPVASGRRDGANVLTF. The CDR3 DNA follows: TGCGCCAGCAGCCCTGTAGCTAGCGGGAGACGAGATGGGGCCAACGTCCTGACTTTC. V usage is TRBV5-1 and J usage is TRBJ2-6, with 10 bases identical to TRBD2. V lost 4 bases and J lost 3; bases outside the gene matches: 13. From germline, CDR1 is SGHRS and CDR2 YFSETQ. The CDR3 is 19 residues long.

The chain uses TRBV11-2 and TRBJ2-1; D is undetermined. The CDR3 spans 14 residues. V lost 5 bases to trimming and J lost 4 bases, with 12 bases between them. Per the germline V gene, CDR1 is SGHAT and CDR2 is FQNNGV. CDR3 amino acids: CASSRTQQYNEQFF. The DNA for the CDR3 is TGTGCCAGCAGCCGGACCCAACAATACAATGAGCAGTTCTTC.

Many counts were recorded for this clonotype. V gene TRBV7-9 combines with J gene TRBJ1-2; D is unclear. There are 16 residues in the CDR3. Germline CDR1 SEHNR, CDR2 FQNEAQ (reference sequence). V lost 3 bases, J lost 8 bases, and 22 bases lay in between. CDR3: CASSLALGEAAKGYTF. CDR3 nucleotides: TGTGCCAGCAGCTTGGCCCTTGGGGAGGCGGCTAAGGGCTACACCTTC.

This clonotype was seen many times. V gene TRBV12-3 or TRBV12-4 combines with J gene TRBJ2-2; D gene ambiguous. V dropped 3 bases and J dropped 6 bases, with 8 bases sitting between them. This CDR3 is 13 amino acids long. The CDR3 DNA reads TGTGCCAGCAGTTTCCAACCGCCCGGGGAGCTGTTTTTT. This sequence encodes CASSFQPPGELFF.

The table lists this clonotype with a few counts. The chain employs TRBV28 and TRBJ2-5; D perhaps matches TRBD2 (5 bases). CDR3 size: 14 residues. V gave up 5 bases and J gave up 5 bases, with 15 bases separating them. Germline V gene sequence: CDR1 MDHEN, CDR2 SYDVKM. CDR3 sequence: CASSTPTSSETQYF. For the CDR3, the DNA is TGTGCCAGCAGTACCCCCACTAGTTCCGAGACCCAGTACTTC.

This clonotype appeared many times. V and J are TRBV2 and TRBJ1-1, with D tentatively TRBD1 (6 bases). V was cut by 1 base and J by 4 bases, with 10 bases left in between. Germline V gene sequence: CDR1 SNHLY, CDR2 FYNNEI. This CDR3 region has 14 residues. CDR3 protein: CASSEGGQGTEAFF. CDR3 nucleotides: TGTGCCAGCAGTGAAGGGGGGCAGGGCACTGAAGCTTTCTTT.

This clonotype was found a few times. The chain links TRBV6-6 to TRBJ2-3, with D perhaps matching TRBD2 (7 bases). Germline CDR1 MNHNY, CDR2 SVGAGI (reference sequence). The V gene lost 0 bases and the J gene lost 5 bases, with 12 bases spanning the gap. This CDR3 comprises 15 residues. CDR3 bases: TGTGCCAGCAGTTACTCGGGGGGGGCCGGAGATACGCAGTATTTT. Protein product: CASSYSGGAGDTQYF.

This clonotype was observed many times. This chain joins TRBV10-3 and TRBJ1-1, with TRBD1 matching over 8 bases. CDR3 length: 14 amino acids. V trimming: 4 bases; J trimming: 3 bases; junction bases outside the gene matches: 4. Germline values: CDR1 ENHRY, CDR2 SYGVKD. The CDR3: CAISVAGGDTEAFF. The CDR3 DNA reads TGTGCCATCAGTGTGGCAGGGGGCGACACTGAAGCTTTCTTT.